The clone carrying this T cell receptor beta chain was counted a few times. Its antigen is unidentified. The CDR3 covers 14 residues. Germline values: CDR1 MNHEY, CDR2 SVGAGI. The V gene lost 0 bases and the J gene lost 5 bases, with 8 bases spanning the gap. The data derive from a study of T cells after yellow fever vaccination. A universal primer site and UMIs were added as TCR cDNA was made by 5'RACE template switching. TCRdb processed the 5' RACE reads anew with MiXCR; each CDR3 protein has one entry. The table has roughly 250,000 distinct CDR3 sequences, roughly 13% seen once; the top ten hold approximately 0.49%. General observations from the study: Contamination of FACS-sorted repertoires by abundant clonotypes from the bulk population could occur.

This specimen consisted of CD4+ T cells sorted from PBMCs, obtained 45 days after the yellow fever booster vaccination. The V gene is TRBV6-5, the J gene TRBJ2-1; weak D call: TRBD1 (6 bases). The clonotype was recovered from a young man who received the YFV17D yellow fever vaccine. The CDR3 sequence is CASSYSWGHNEQFF. The DNA for the CDR3 is TGTGCCAGCAGTTACTCGTGGGGGCACAATGAGCAGTTCTTC.